One sample yielded the 11 T cell receptor beta chains listed below, sequenced in a study of beta chain features in type 1 diabetes. Expressed TCRB transcripts got sequenced, as all isolated RNA was reverse transcribed. Assay used: immunoSEQ multiplex PCR; TCRdb lists only in-frame clones, some missing. This table has 200,000 to 300,000 clones, 25% to 30% appearing once. The specimen sequenced was central memory CD4+ T cells from blood. These receptors were taken from a man younger than 45 in good health.

The chain couples TRBV4-2 to TRBJ2-5, with D possibly matching TRBD2 (5 bases). CDR3 length: 11 amino acids. Germline CDR1 LGHNA, CDR2 YNFKEQ. Trimming removed 5 bases from V and 6 bases from J, with 7 bases in between. The CDR3 DNA is TGTGCCAGCAGCGGGGAGAAGACCCAGTACTTC. Amino acid sequence: CASSGEKTQYF.

The gene calls are TRBV13 and TRBJ2-3; D is ambiguous. The germline V gene has CDR1 PRHDT and CDR2 FYEKMQ (reference sequence). The CDR3 sequence is 16 residues long. Trimming pared 5 bases from V and 0 bases from J, leaving 15 bases between. CDR3 bases: TGTGCCAGCAGCCCCCGTTTCACCACGAGCACAGATACGCAGTATTTT. This sequence encodes CASSPRFTTSTDTQYF.

This sequence joins TRBV15 and TRBJ2-7; TRBD2 aligns across 11 bases. Germline CDR1 and CDR2: LNHNV and YYDKDF (reference sequence). The CDR3 has 15 residues. J gave up 5 bases and V 3 bases, and 6 bases lay outside the gene matches. This CDR3 is CATSRALAGVNEQYF. Written as DNA, the CDR3 is TGTGCCACCAGCAGGGCACTAGCGGGAGTCAACGAGCAGTACTTC. The whole variable domain, filled in from reference TRBV15 and TRBJ2-7, reads DAMVIQNPRYQVTQFGKPVTLSCSQTLNHNVMYWYQQKSSQAPKLLFHYYDKDFNNEADTPDNFQSRRPNTSFCFLDIRSPGLGDTAMYLCATSRALAGVNEQYFGPGTRLTVT.

The V gene is TRBV7-9, the J gene TRBJ1-6; TRBD1 is a possible D gene (5 bases). CDR1 and CDR2 from the germline V gene are SEHNR and FQNEAQ (reference sequence). The germline V and J ends were trimmed by 1 base and 4 bases, with 8 bases remaining between them. The CDR3 has 15 residues. The CDR3 loop reads CASSLGGAYNSPLHF. The DNA of the CDR3 is TGTGCCAGCAGCTTAGGAGGGGCGTATAATTCACCCCTCCACTTT.

The rearrangement links TRBV14 to TRBJ1-2; 7 nucleotides line up with TRBD1. With 3 bases clipped from V and 8 bases from J, the junction kept 6 bases outside the gene matches. This CDR3 region has 13 residues. Germline loops: CDR1 SGHDN, CDR2 FVKESK. The chain's CDR3 is CASSHTGVTGYTF. CDR3 coding DNA: TGTGCCAGCAGCCATACAGGGGTTACGGGCTACACCTTC.

The V gene is TRBV7-2, the J gene TRBJ2-7; D possibly corresponds to TRBD2 (6 bases). The CDR3 extends over 15 amino acids. Germline assignment: CDR1 SGHTA and CDR2 FQGNSA. V was shortened by 6 bases and J by 3 bases, with 18 bases between the two germline ends. The chain's CDR3 is CASSSGGASYYEQYF. Written as DNA, the CDR3 is TGTGCCAGCAGTTCTGGAGGGGCATCCTACTACGAGCAGTACTTC.

This chain joins TRBV4-1 and TRBJ1-2; possibly TRBD1 for D (5 bases). Germline V CDR1 and CDR2: MGHRA, YSYEKL. Trimming pared 0 bases from V and 7 bases from J, leaving 15 bases between. The CDR3 has 15 residues. The CDR3, as DNA: TGCGCCAGCAGCCAAGAGGAGACAACCCAGGGTGGCTACACCTTC. Translation gives CASSQEETTQGGYTF.

The J gene is TRBJ2-1, the V gene TRBV6-5; TRBD2 agrees at 8 bases. Germline trimming cut 7 bases from V and 5 bases from J; bases unmatched to any gene: 7. Germline CDR1 reads MNHEY; CDR2 reads SVGAGI. This CDR3 comprises 14 residues. The CDR3 DNA reads TGTGCCAGCAAAGCCGGGACTAGAGACAATGAGCAGTTCTTC. Protein sequence: CASKAGTRDNEQFF.

V and J are TRBV9 and TRBJ2-3, with D unclear. The CDR3 runs to 12 residues. V lost 1 base, J lost 11 bases, and 11 bases lay in between. CDR1 and CDR2 (germline): SGDLS, YYNGEE. The chain's CDR3 is CASSVWPHMQYF. CDR3 coding DNA: TGTGCCAGCAGCGTATGGCCGCATATGCAGTATTTT.

This clone was seen more than once but under ten times. The chain is built from TRBV30 and TRBJ2-1, with 9 nucleotides matching TRBD2. The length of the CDR3 is 14 residues. V lost 5 bases and J lost 3; bases outside the gene matches: 5. Germline lookup yields CDR1 GTSNPN and CDR2 SVGIG (reference sequence). CDR3 in DNA: TGTGCCTGGCGCGGACTAGCGCTCTACAATGAGCAGTTCTTC. This sequence encodes CAWRGLALYNEQFF.

The gene calls are TRBV2 and TRBJ2-7; D possibly corresponds to TRBD1 (5 bases). This CDR3 spans 12 amino acids. Germline CDR1 SNHLY, CDR2 FYNNEI. Trimming left V 6 bases short and J 3 bases short, with 9 bases between. CDR3 region: CASSPQDYEQYF. In DNA form, the CDR3 reads TGTGCCAGCAGCCCACAGGACTACGAGCAGTACTTC.